The source of this T cell receptor beta chain is a study of CD8+ T cells in alopecia areata. Study results and caveats: For patients receiving tofacitinib, scalp clonality and expanded CD8+ clones among the top 100 significantly decreased. In scalp and blood, many expanded lesional clones persisted during tofacitinib.

On this clone: Its antigen is not known. At one end, the junction sequence differs from germline, possibly due to a read error.

cDNA prepared by RNA extraction and subsequent reverse transcription served as the template for sequencing. Clones were sequenced by immunoSEQ multiplex PCR, and TCRdb holds only the in-frame ones, with some missing. The sample shows about 190,000 clones, approximately 60% of them seen only once. Treatment in this sample: oral pan-JAK inhibitor, 5-10 mg twice daily. The CDR3 has 14 residues. Looked up from germline, CDR1 is SQVTM and CDR2 is ANQGSEA. The source was CD4+ T cells sorted from blood, collected at week 4, from a patient treated with tofacitinib. This chain links TRBV29-1 with TRBJ1-2; maybe TRBD1 (6 bases). This TCR was sampled from a human donor with alopecia areata. CDR3 loop: CSVEETGMTYGYTF. CDR3 in DNA: TGCAGCGTCGAAGAGACAGGAATGACCTATGGCTACACCTTC.